What follows is one T cell receptor (beta chain) and its context. Its antigen is currently unknown. This sample was included in a study of T cell responses to AZD1222 COVID-19 vaccine. Across the whole study: Combined were second doses at about 4 or about 12 weeks. Study outcomes and limitations: Repertoire collection took place solely once the T cell response had peaked. The number of AZD1222 recipients seropositive at baseline was only five or six.

The method was immunoSEQ multiplex PCR; TCRdb's version includes in-frame clones alone and lacks a portion of them. The sample includes around 100,000 clones, 80% to 90% of them seen just once. CDR1 and CDR2 (germline): LNHDA, SQIVND (reference sequence). J lost 10 bases, V lost 5 bases, and 6 bases had no gene match. There are 15 residues in the CDR3. The chain employs TRBV19 and TRBJ2-1; TRBD2 matches at 15 bases. The sample here was peripheral blood, taken on day 0 of AZD1222 vaccination. This TCR derives from an adult in good health. The CDR3 DNA is TGTGCCAGTAGTTTCAGGACTAGCGGGGGGGTCGAGCAGTTCTTC. Amino acid sequence: CASSFRTSGGVEQFF.